This T cell receptor (beta chain) was identified in a study of blood T cell repertoires in COVID-19. Background on the study: Whether acute or convalescent, the COVID-19 samples came from the United States, Italy and Spain.

As handled by the study authors: Estimated nucleated cell counts came from reference gene primer amplification. Profiling relied on immunoSEQ multiplex PCR, and the TCRdb table lists in-frame clones only, not all of them. V, J and clone size reflect that table, while D and trimming were determined from the DNA. This table has some 150,000 clones, more than 75% appearing once. Germline loops: CDR1 LNHDA, CDR2 SQIVND (reference sequence). With 0 bases removed from V and 7 bases from J, the gap between germline ends came to 7 bases. This CDR3 is 13 amino acids long. The sequencing input was peripheral blood. The chain recombines TRBV19 with TRBJ2-1; no clear D gene. The receptor was isolated from a human donor with acute or convalescent COVID-19. The donor label of this sample is uncertain. The CDR3 DNA reads as TGTGCCAGTAGTATAGATTACTGGAATGAGCAGTTCTTC. It translates to CASSIDYWNEQFF.